The text below deals with one T cell receptor beta chain. The target antigen is unknown. Trimming left V 0 bases short and J 3 bases short, with 9 bases between. Germline V gene data show CDR1 as MGHRA and CDR2 as YSYEKL. The CDR3 contains 14 residues. The sample is drawn from a study of T-cell reconstitution after alpha-beta-depleted transplantation in children. Broader study findings: Recipient T cells and thymic progenitors that survived were the source of the high TCRbeta diversity seen at day 60 in some patients. T-cell numbers and diversity, one year after transplant, stemmed largely from T cells that were newly produced.

It was with unique molecular identifiers that the TCRbeta library was prepared. TCRdb re-analysed the PCR reads in MiXCR, keeping a single row per CDR3 protein. Here the sample spans hundreds of thousands of distinct CDR3 sequences, around 16% being singletons. The receptor's source is a boy in the first two years of life who had a stem cell transplant for Wiskott-Aldrich syndrome, so the T cells may come from the graft donor. The chain carries TRBV4-1 and TRBJ2-7; D is ambiguous. Source: PBMCs, mostly from graft donor cells, taken 360 days after TCRalphabeta/CD19-depleted stem cell transplant. The CDR3 sequence: CASSQEPGGYEQYF. The CDR3 region has the DNA TGCGCCAGCAGCCAAGAACCCGGTGGCTACGAGCAGTACTTC.